Included here is one T cell receptor beta chain sequence, with context. This clone was seen repeatedly, ten times or more. The antigen it binds to is not known. No base quality information exists; no much larger clone differs at one position. Library method: PCR. TCRdb names Illumina HiSeq 4000 as the instrument used. High-throughput sequencing was used to profile the TCR beta-chain CDR3 region of every patient. On the study's bioinformatics: The researchers built a classifier to tell apart papillary thyroid cancer patients with distant metastasis, based on CDR3 differences among clinicopathological groups. To measure repertoire diversity the researchers used the Shannon index, while the Morisita-Horn index served to gauge how similar the tumor and blood repertoires were. TCRdb's own reprocessing of the public reads used fastp at Q25 and MiXCR and kept productive beta chains. Here the V and J calls rest on TCRdb's processing, not on the authors' analysis. Counted in this sample were over 65,000 clones; approximately 12% of them appeared once. The biggest ten clones account for approximately 8.8% of the sample.

This specimen belongs to a study of metastatic and nonmetastatic thyroid tumors (dated by TCRdb to the early 2020s). Broadly, across the study: For patients with malignant and with benign thyroid disease, the researchers compared repertoires between peripheral blood samples and tumor or nodule tissue samples. What the authors observed across the whole study: In both blood and tumor samples, malignant tumors were reported to have significantly higher TCR beta diversity than benign nodules.

None of the patients had been given any treatment before thyroid surgery. Using T-cell receptor beta sequencing, the study looked back at clinical samples from patients collected from the early 2010s to the late 2010s. CDR1 and CDR2, looked up from the germline V gene (reference sequence), are DFQATT and SNEGSKA. V loses 0 bases of germline sequence and J loses 6 bases, and the interval between the two ends is 20 bases. The CDR3 runs 16 residues from the cysteine to the phenylalanine. Only the CDR3 DNA stays, 48 bases, in frame from base 1. This clonotype originated in a female donor with papillary thyroid cancer or a benign thyroid nodule (not recorded which). Some clones in this sample may be carry-over from other donors' samples. The sequence joins TRBV20-1 to TRBJ1-2, and possibly TRBD1, on 6 matching bases. The sample taken for sequencing was tumor tissue. CDR3 protein: CSARDLNRGAGDGYTF. The sequence in DNA is TGCAGTGCTAGAGATTTAAATAGGGGGGCTGGAGATGGCTACACCTTC.